Listed here are 7 T cell receptor beta chains from one sample, sequenced in a study of CD8+ T cells in alopecia areata. cDNA serving as the sequencing template came from extracted, reverse transcribed RNA. Clones were read by immunoSEQ multiplex PCR, and TCRdb kept only the in-frame ones, dropping some. The specimen has about 270,000 clones, none found just once. A sort of pooled cutaneous lymph node cells used CD4, CD8alpha, NKG2D, NKG2ACE and other stains. The sequencing input was CD4+ T cells sorted from a lymph node. The source of these receptors is a C3H/HeJ mouse with alopecia areata. As its MHC haplotype, the strain has H2-k.

With respect to this clone: These gene names are mouse names. The CDR3 goes on 4 residues after the read ends, and that part is filled in from the germline J gene. This chain joins TRBV1 and TRBJ2-3, with 9 positions matching TRBD1. V shed 6 bases, J shed 0 bases, and the junction held 4 bases outside the gene matches. The CDR3 has 15 amino acids. The V gene's germline CDR1 is NSQYPW and CDR2 LRSPGD (reference sequence). The CDR3: CTCREQGASAETLYF. CDR3 DNA (partial): TGCACCTGCAGGGAACAGGGGGCTAGTGCAGAA.

This clone has a handful of counts. All gene names here are mouse names. The read falls 4 residues short of the CDR3 end, and the missing part is taken from the germline J gene. The chain joins TRBV19 to TRBJ2-1; 10 bases match TRBD2. Per germline, CDR1 FNHDT and CDR2 SITEND (reference sequence). The CDR3 is made up of 17 amino acids. J gave up 1 base and V 0 bases, and 4 bases lay outside the gene matches. CDR3 bases read: TGTGCCAGCAGTATAGCTACTGGGGGGGGAAACTATGCT. Protein: CASSIATGGGNYA. The whole CDR3 reads CASSIATGGGNYAEQFF.

Comment on this clone: Gene names denote mouse genes. The CDR3 end lies 4 residues beyond the end of the read and is filled in from the germline J gene. This rearrangement joins TRBV13-2 to TRBJ2-3; 8 nucleotides line up with TRBD1. The CDR3 sequence is 16 residues long. J lost 3 bases, V lost 0 bases, and 6 bases had no gene match. Germline-derived CDR1 and CDR2 are NNHNN and SYGAGS (reference sequence). The chain's CDR3 is CASGDGTGKEAETLYF. The sequenced CDR3 bases are TGTGCCAGCGGTGATGGGACAGGGAAGGAGGCAGAA.

Only a few counts were recorded for this clone. Gene and germline names: mouse. Read coverage stops 4 residues before the CDR3 terminus; the germline J gene supplies the remainder. The gene calls are TRBV13-1 and TRBJ2-5; D gene unclear. The CDR3 sequence is 13 residues long. Germline lookup yields CDR1 NSHNY and CDR2 SYGAGN. CDR3 DNA (partial): TGTGCCAGCAGTGAAGAACATAAAGAC. Translating it yields CASSEEHKD. In full, the CDR3 is CASSEEHKDTQYF.

This clone was counted between two and nine times. The genes and germline here are from mouse. The CDR3 end lies 4 residues beyond the end of the read and is filled in from the germline J gene. The genes are TRBV5 and TRBJ2-2; D possibly corresponds to TRBD2 (5 bases). The CDR3 is 11 amino acids. Germline V gene lookup returns CDR1 LGHNA and CDR2 YNLKQL (reference sequence). CDR3 sequence reads: CASSLGGQLYF. The sequenced part of the CDR3 DNA is TGTGCCAGCAGCCTGGGGGGG.

About this clone: The gene names here belong to mouse. This CDR3 reads CASGTGRDTQYF. CDR3 DNA, as far as it was read: TGTGCCAGCGGGACAGGGCGGGAC. This chain connects TRBV13-2 to TRBJ2-5; 7 bases agree with TRBD1. The read stops 4 residues short of the end of the CDR3; the missing end is completed from the germline J gene. Germline CDR1 is NNHNN and CDR2 is SYGAGS (reference sequence). The CDR3 consists of 12 residues.

Regarding this clone: The germline and genes are mouse ones. The CDR3 is cut off 3 residues early in the read; its end comes from the germline J gene. This chain links TRBV5 with TRBJ1-6; 7 bases are shared with TRBD1. TRBJ1-6 is treated as an ORF (open reading frame) with a function not yet certain. With V trimmed by 0 bases and J by 4 bases, 3 bases remained unmatched. The CDR3 runs to 16 residues. The germline CDR1 and CDR2 sequences are LGHNA and YNLKQL (reference sequence). CDR3 sequence: CASSQEGDRYNSPLYF. CDR3 DNA, as far as it was read: TGTGCCAGCAGCCAAGAAGGGGACAGATATAATTCGCCC.